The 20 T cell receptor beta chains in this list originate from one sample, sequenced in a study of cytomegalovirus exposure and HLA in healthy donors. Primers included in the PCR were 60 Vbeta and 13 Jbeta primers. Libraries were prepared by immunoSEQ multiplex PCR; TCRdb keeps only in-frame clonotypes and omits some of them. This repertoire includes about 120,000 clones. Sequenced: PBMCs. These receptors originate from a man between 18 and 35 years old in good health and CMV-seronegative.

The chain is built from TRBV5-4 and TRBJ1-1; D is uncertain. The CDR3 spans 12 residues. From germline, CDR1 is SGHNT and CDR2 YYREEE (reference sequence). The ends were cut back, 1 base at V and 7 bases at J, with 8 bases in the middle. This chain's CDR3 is CASSLRQREAFF. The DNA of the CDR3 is TGTGCCAGCAGCTTGCGGCAGCGTGAAGCTTTCTTT. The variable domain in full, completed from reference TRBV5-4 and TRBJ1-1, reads ETGVTQSPTHLIKTRGQQVTLRCSSQSGHNTVSWYQQALGQGPQFIFQYYREEENGRGNFPPRFSGLQFPNYSSELNVNALELDDSALYLCASSLRQREAFFGQGTRLTVV.

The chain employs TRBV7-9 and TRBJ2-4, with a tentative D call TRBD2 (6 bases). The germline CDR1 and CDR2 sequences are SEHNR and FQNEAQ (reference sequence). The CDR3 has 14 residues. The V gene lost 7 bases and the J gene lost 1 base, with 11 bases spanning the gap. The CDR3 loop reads CASTEGTAKNIQYF. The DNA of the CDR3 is TGTGCCAGCACGGAGGGGACGGCCAAAAACATTCAGTACTTC.

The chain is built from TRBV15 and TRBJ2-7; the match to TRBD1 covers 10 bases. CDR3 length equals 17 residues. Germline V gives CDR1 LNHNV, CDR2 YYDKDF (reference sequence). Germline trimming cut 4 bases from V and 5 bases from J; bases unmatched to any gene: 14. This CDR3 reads CATSIATGTGDGHEQYF. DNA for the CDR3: TGTGCCACCAGCATCGCAACCGGGACAGGGGACGGTCACGAGCAGTACTTC.

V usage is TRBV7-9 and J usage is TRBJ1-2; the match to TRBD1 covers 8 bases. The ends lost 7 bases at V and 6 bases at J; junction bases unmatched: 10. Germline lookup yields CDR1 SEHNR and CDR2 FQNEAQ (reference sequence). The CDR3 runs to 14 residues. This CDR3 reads CASNTPDRGHGYTF. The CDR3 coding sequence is TGTGCCAGCAACACCCCTGACAGGGGCCATGGCTACACCTTC. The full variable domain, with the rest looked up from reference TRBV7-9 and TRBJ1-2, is DTGVSQNPRHKITKRGQNVTFRCDPISEHNRLYWYRQTLGQGPEFLTYFQNEAQLEKSRLLSDRFSAERPKGSFSTLEIQRTEQGDSAMYLCASNTPDRGHGYTFGSGTRLTVV.

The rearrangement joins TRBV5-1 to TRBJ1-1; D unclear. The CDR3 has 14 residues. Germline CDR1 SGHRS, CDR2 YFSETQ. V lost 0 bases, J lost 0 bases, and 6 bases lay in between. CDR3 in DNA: TGCGCCAGCAGCTTGGGAGGGTTGAACACTGAAGCTTTCTTT. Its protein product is CASSLGGLNTEAFF.

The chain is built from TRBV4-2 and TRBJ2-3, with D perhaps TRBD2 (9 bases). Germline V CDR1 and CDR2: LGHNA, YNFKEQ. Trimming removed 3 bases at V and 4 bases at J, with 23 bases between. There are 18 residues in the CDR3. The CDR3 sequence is CASSQDQGAGGPADTQYF. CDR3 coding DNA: TGTGCCAGCAGCCAGGACCAGGGGGCGGGGGGGCCAGCAGATACGCAGTATTTT.

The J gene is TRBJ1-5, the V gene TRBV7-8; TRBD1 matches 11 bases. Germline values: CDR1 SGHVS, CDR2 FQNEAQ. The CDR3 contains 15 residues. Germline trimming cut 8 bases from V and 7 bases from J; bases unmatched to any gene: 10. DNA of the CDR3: TGTGCCAGCGGATCGGGGACAGGGGGGGACCAGCCCCAGCATTTT. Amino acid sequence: CASGSGTGGDQPQHF. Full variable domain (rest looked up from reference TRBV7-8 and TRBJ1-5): GAGVSQSPRYKVAKRGQDVALRCDPISGHVSLFWYQQALGQGPEFLTYFQNEAQLDKSGLPSDRFFAERPEGSVSTLKIQRTQQEDSAVYLCASGSGTGGDQPQHFGDGTRLSIL.

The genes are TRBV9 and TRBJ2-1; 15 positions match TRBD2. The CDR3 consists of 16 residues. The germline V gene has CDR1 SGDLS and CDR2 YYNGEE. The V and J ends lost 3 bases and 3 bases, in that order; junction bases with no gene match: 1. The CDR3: CASSGTSGRDYNEQFF. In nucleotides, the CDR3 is TGTGCCAGCAGCGGGACTAGCGGGAGGGACTACAATGAGCAGTTCTTC.

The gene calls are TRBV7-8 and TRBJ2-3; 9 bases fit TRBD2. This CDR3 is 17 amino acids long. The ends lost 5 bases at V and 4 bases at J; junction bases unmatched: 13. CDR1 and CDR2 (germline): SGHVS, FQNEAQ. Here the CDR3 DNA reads TGTGCCAGCAGCCACAATGGGCTAGCGGGGTTGTCAGATACGCAGTATTTT. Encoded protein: CASSHNGLAGLSDTQYF.

CDR3 in DNA: TGTGCCAGCAGCCCGGGGACTAGCGGGGCCACCGGGGAGCTGTTTTTT. Its translation: CASSPGTSGATGELFF. The rearrangement uses TRBV11-1 and TRBJ2-2; 13 positions match TRBD2. V was pared by 5 bases and J by 4 bases, with 4 bases of the junction left unmatched. The CDR3 extends over 16 amino acids. Germline values: CDR1 SGHAT, CDR2 FQDESV (reference sequence).

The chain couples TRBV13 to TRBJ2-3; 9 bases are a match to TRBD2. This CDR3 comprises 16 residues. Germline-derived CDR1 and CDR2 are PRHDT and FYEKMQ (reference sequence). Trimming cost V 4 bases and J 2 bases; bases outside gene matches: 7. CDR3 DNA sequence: TGTGCCAGCAGCTCCCGACTAGCGGCGTACACAGATACGCAGTATTTT. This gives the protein CASSSRLAAYTDTQYF.

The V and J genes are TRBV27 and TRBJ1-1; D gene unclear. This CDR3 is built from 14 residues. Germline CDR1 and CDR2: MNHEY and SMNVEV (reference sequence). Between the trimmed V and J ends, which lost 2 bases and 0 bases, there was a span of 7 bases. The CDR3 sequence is CASSLGLMNTEAFF. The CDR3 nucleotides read TGTGCCAGCAGTTTAGGACTTATGAACACTGAAGCTTTCTTT.

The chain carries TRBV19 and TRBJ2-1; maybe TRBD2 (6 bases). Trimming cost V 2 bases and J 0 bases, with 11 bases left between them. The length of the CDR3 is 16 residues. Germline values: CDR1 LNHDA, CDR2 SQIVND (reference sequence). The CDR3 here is CASSIQTRSSYNEQFF. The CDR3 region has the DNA TGTGCCAGTAGTATACAGACTAGAAGCTCCTACAATGAGCAGTTCTTC.

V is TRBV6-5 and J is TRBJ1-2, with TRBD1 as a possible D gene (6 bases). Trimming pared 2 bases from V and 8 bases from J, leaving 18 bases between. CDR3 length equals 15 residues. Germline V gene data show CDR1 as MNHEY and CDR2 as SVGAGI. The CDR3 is CASSYLSRGARGYTF. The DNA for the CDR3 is TGTGCCAGCAGTTACCTTTCTCGGGGGGCCCGGGGCTACACCTTC.

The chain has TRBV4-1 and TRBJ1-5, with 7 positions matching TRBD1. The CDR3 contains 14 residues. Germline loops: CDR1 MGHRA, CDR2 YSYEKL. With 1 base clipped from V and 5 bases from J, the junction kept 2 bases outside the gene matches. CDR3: CASSQAGGDQPQHF. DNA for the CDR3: TGCGCCAGCAGCCAAGCAGGGGGAGATCAGCCCCAGCATTTT.

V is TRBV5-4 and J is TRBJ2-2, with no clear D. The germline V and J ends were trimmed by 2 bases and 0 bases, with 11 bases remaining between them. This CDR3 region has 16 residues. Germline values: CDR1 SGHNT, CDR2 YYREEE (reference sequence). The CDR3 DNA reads TGTGCCAGCAGCTTTTCTATGAGTACGAACACCGGGGAGCTGTTTTTT. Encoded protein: CASSFSMSTNTGELFF.

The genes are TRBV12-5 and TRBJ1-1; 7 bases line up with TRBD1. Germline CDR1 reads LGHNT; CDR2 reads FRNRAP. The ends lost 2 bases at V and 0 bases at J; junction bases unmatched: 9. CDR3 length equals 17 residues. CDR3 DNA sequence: TGTGCTAGTGGTTTGTTCGCCAGACAGGGCATGAACACTGAAGCTTTCTTT. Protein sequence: CASGLFARQGMNTEAFF.

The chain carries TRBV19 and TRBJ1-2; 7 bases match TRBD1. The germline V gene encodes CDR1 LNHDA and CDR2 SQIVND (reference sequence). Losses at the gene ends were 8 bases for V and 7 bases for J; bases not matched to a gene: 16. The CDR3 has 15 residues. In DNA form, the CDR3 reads TGTGCCAGTTCTACGAATTCGGGACAGAGTGGTGGCTACACCTTC. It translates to CASSTNSGQSGGYTF.

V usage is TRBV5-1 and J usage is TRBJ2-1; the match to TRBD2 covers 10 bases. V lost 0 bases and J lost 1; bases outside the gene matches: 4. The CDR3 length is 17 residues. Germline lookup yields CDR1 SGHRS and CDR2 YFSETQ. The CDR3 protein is CASSLAGGLASYNEQFF. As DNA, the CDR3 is TGCGCCAGCAGCTTGGCCGGGGGACTAGCGTCCTACAATGAGCAGTTCTTC.

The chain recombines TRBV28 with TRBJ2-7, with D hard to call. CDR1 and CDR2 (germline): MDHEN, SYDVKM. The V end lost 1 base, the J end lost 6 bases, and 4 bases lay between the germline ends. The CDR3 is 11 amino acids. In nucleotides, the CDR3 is TGTGCCAGCAGTTTATCGCGCGAGCAGTACTTC. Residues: CASSLSREQYF.